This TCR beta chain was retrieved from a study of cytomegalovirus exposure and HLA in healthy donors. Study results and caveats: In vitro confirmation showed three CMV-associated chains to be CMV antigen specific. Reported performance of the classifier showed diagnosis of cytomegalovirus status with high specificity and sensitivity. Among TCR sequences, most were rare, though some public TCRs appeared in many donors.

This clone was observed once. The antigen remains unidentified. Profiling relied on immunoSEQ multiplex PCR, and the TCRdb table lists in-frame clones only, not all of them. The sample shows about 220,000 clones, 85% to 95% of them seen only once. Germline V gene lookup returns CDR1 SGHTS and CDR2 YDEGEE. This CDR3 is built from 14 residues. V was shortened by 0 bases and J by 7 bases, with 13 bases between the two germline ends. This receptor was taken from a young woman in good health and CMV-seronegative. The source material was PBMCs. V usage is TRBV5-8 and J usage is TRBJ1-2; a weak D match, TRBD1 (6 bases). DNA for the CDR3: TGTGCCAGCAGCTTGGTCGTGGGGGCGCTTGGCTACACCTTC. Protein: CASSLVVGALGYTF.